This T cell receptor beta chain was identified in a study of T cells and Merkel cell carcinoma outcomes (dated by TCRdb to about 2020). In terms of the full investigation: The tumor T-cell repertoire, together with T-cell density, was examined as a predictor of clinical outcome in patients with Merkel cell carcinoma. Here is what the overall study found, with its caveats: The combination of T-cell repertoire features and T-cell density was reported to predict clinical outcomes in patients with Merkel cell carcinoma.

The samples were obtained from people who had Merkel cell carcinoma. Counted from cysteine to phenylalanine, this CDR3 has 13 amino acids. Of all the DNA, just the CDR3 is kept, 39 bases in frame from base 1. The germline V gene sets CDR1 to SGHRS and CDR2 to YFSETQ. V is cut by 2 bases and J by 5 bases, and the space between the germline ends is 8 bases. As to this clone: Its target antigen remains unknown. Per-nucleotide qualities are absent, and no much larger clonotype sits a single base away.

The library was prepared using the immunoSEQ multiplex PCR assay. As stored in TCRdb, this immuneACCESS dataset retains in-frame rearrangements with V and J assigned. A fraction of the clones does not appear; measured against another copy, unresolved V genes explain less than half of the discrepancy, and the remainder lacks a known reason. The sample table records 4,000 to 5,000 clones; 80% to 95% of these occur just once. Of the sample, 1.5% to 2% is held by the ten largest clones. The clonotype originates from a human donor with Merkel cell carcinoma. This receptor chain uses TRBV5-1 and TRBJ1-3, with an unclear D gene assignment. The specimen sequenced was tumor tissue from Merkel cell carcinoma. The bases read TGCGCCAGCAGCTTCGACGGCAGAAACACCATATATTTT. Translated, this gives CASSFDGRNTIYF.